This paragraph reports one TCR beta chain. The data belong to a study of CD8 T cells in Susac syndrome. This CDR3 has 13 amino acids. The germline V and J ends were trimmed by 10 bases and 2 bases, with 11 bases remaining between them. In germline, CDR1 is MNHNS, CDR2 SASEGT. With random hexamers, reverse transcription was performed on roughly 0.45 to 1 ug of RNA. Using its own MiXCR run on the immunoSEQ multiplex PCR reads, TCRdb lists one record per CDR3 protein. The table lists about 52,000 distinct CDR3 sequences, 93% of them singletons. The sample consisted of CD8+ T cells from PBMCs. The chain recombines TRBV6-1 with TRBJ2-2; D ambiguous. The clonotype originates from a human donor with multiple sclerosis. CDR3 DNA sequence: TGTGCCACCTTCCCTCTCAACACCGGGGAGCTGTTTTTT. It yields the protein CATFPLNTGELFF.